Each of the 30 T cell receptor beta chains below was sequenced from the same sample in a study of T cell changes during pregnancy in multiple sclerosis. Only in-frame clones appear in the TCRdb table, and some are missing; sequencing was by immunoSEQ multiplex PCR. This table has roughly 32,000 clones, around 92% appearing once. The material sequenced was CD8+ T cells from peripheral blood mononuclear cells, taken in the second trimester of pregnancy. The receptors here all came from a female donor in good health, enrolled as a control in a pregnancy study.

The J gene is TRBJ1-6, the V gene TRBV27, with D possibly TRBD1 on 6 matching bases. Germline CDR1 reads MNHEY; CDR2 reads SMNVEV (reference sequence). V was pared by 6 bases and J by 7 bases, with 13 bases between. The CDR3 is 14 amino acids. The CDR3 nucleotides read TGTGCCAGCAGCTTAACAGGGTGGAATTCACCCCTCCACTTT. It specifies CASSLTGWNSPLHF.

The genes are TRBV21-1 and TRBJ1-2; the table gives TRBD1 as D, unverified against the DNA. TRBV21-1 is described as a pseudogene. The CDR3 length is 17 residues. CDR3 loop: CASSKAGVDRGSKGYTF. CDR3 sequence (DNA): TGTGCCAGCAGCAAGGCGGGGGTCGACAGGGGAAGTAAGGGCTACACCTTC.

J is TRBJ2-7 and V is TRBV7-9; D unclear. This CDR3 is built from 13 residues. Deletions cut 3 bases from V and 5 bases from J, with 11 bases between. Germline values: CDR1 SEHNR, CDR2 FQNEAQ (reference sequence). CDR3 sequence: CASSFPSGHEQYF. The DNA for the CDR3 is TGTGCCAGCAGCTTTCCTTCGGGTCACGAGCAGTACTTC.

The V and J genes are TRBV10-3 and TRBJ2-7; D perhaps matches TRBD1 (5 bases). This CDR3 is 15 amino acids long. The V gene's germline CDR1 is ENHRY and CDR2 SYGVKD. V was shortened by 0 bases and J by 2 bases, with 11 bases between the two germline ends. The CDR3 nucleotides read TGTGCCATCAGTGAGTCGGCGGACACCCCCTACGAGCAGTACTTC. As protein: CAISESADTPYEQYF.

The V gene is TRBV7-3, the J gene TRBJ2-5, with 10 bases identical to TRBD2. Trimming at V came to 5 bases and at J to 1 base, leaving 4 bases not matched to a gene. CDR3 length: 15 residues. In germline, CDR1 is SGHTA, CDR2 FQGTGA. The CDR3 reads CASSGTSGVQETQYF. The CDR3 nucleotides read TGTGCCAGCAGCGGCACTAGCGGGGTCCAAGAGACCCAGTACTTC.

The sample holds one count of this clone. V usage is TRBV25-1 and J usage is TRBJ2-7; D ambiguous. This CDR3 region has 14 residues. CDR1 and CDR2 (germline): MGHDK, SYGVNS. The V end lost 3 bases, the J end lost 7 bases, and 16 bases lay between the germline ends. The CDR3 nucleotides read TGTGCCAGCAGTGATTCCCAGATATATAAAGAGCAGTACTTC. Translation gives CASSDSQIYKEQYF.

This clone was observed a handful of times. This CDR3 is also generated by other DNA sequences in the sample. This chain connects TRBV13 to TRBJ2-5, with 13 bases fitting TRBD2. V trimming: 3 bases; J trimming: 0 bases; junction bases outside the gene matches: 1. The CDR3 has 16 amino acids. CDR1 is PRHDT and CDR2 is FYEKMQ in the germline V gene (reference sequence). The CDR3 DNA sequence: TGTGCCAGCAGCTTCGGGACTAGCGGGGACCAAGAGACCCAGTACTTC. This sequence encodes CASSFGTSGDQETQYF.

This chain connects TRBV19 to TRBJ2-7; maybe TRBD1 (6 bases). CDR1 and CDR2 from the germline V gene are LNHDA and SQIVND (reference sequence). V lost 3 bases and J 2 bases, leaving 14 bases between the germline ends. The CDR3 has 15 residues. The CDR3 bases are TGTGCCAGTAGTATGTACACAGGGAAAGCCTACGAGCAGTACTTC. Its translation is CASSMYTGKAYEQYF.

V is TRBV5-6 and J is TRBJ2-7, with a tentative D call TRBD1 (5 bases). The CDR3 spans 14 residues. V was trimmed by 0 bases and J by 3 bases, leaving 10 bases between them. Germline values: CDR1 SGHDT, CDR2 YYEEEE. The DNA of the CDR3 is TGTGCCAGCAGCTTGGTGGGGCAGCTCTACGAGCAGTACTTC. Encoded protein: CASSLVGQLYEQYF.

This chain's CDR3 is CASSQEGPGDIQYF. CDR3 coding DNA: TGCGCCAGCAGCCAAGAGGGTCCGGGGGACATTCAGTACTTC. The rearrangement joins TRBV4-1 to TRBJ2-4, with TRBD2 as a possible D gene (6 bases). This CDR3 is 14 amino acids long. The V gene lost 0 bases and the J gene lost 8 bases, with 11 bases spanning the gap. Germline V lookup: CDR1 MGHRA, CDR2 YSYEKL.

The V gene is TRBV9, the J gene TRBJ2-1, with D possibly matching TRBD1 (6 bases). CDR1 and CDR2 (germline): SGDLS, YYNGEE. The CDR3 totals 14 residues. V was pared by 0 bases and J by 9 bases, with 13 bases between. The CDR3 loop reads CASSVVGALGEQFF. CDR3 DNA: TGTGCCAGCAGCGTAGTGGGGGCTCTTGGTGAGCAGTTCTTC.

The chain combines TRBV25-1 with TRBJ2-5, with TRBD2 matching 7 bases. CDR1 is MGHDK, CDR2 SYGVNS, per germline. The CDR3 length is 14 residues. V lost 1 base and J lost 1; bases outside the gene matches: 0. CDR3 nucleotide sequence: TGTGCCAGCAGTGAATCGGGGGGCCAAGAGACCCAGTACTTC. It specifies CASSESGGQETQYF.

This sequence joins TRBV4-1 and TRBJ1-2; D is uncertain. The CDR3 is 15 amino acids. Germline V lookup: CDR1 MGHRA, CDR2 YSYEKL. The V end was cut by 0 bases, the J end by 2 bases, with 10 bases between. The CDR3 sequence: CASSQEQAENYGYTF. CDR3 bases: TGCGCCAGCAGCCAAGAGCAAGCGGAGAACTATGGCTACACCTTC.

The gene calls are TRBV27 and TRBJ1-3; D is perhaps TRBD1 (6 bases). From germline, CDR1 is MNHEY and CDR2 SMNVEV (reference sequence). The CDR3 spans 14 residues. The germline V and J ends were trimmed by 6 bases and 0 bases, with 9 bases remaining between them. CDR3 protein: CASSPDSSGNTIYF. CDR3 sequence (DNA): TGTGCCAGCAGCCCGGACAGCTCTGGAAACACCATATATTTT.

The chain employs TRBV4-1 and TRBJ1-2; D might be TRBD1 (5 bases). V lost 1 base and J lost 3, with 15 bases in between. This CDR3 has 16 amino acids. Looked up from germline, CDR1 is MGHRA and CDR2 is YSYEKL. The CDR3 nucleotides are TGCGCCAGCAGCCAAGCCCGTGACAGCCTTGACTATGGCTACACCTTC. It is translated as CASSQARDSLDYGYTF.

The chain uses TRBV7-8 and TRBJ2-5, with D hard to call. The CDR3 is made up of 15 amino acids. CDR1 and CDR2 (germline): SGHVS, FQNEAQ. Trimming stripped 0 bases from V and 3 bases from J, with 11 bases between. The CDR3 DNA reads TGTGCCAGCAGCTTAGCGCCTAGATCCAAAGAGACCCAGTACTTC. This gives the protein CASSLAPRSKETQYF.

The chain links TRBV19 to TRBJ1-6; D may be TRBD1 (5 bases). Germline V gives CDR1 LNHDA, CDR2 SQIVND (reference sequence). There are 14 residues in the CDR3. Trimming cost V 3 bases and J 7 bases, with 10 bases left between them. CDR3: CASSIQGENSPLHF. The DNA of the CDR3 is TGTGCCAGTAGTATCCAGGGTGAAAATTCACCCCTCCACTTT.

The CDR3 coding sequence is TGTGCCAGCAGGCGAGGGAGGGGGGTGATTAGCCAAAACATTCAGTACTTC. Translation gives CASRRGRGVISQNIQYF. This chain joins TRBV7-6 and TRBJ2-4, with D perhaps matching TRBD2 (7 bases). The CDR3 contains 17 residues. V dropped 6 bases and J dropped 5 bases, with 23 bases sitting between them. Per the germline V gene, CDR1 is SGHVS and CDR2 is FNYEAQ.

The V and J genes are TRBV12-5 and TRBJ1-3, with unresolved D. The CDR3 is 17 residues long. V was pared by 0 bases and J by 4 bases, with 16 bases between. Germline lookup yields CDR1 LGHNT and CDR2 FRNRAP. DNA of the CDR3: TGTGCTAGTGGTTTGGTACTAAAGCCGGCGGGGGGAAACACCATATATTTT. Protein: CASGLVLKPAGGNTIYF.

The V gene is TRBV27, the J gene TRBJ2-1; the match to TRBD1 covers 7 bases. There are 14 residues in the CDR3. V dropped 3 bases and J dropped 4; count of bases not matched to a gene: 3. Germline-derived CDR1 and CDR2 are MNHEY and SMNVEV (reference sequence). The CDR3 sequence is CASSFGQDYNEQFF. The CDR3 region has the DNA TGTGCCAGCAGTTTCGGACAGGATTACAATGAGCAGTTCTTC.

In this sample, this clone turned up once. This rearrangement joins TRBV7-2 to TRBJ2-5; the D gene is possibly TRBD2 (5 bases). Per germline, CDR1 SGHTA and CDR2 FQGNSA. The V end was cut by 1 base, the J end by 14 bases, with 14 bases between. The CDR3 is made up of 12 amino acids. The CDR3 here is CASSLGSLALYF. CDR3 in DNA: TGTGCCAGCAGCTTAGGATCGCTAGCCCTTTACTTC.

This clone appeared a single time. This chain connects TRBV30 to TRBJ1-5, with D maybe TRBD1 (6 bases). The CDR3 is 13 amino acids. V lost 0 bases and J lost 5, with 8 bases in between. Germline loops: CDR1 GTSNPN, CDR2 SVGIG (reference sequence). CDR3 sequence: CAWSVQGDQPQHF. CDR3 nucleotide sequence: TGTGCCTGGAGTGTACAGGGTGATCAGCCCCAGCATTTT.

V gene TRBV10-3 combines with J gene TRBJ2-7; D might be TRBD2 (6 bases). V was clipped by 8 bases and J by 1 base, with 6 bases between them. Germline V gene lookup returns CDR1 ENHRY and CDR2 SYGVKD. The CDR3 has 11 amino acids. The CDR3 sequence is CAIAGSYEQYF. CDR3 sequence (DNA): TGTGCCATCGCGGGGTCCTACGAGCAGTACTTC.

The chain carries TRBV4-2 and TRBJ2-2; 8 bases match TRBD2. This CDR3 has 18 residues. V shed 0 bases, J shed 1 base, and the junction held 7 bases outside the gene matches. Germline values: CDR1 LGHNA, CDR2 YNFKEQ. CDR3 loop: CASSQDTGAGGNTGELFF. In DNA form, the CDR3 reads TGTGCCAGCAGCCAAGATACGGGGGCGGGGGGGAACACCGGGGAGCTGTTTTTT.

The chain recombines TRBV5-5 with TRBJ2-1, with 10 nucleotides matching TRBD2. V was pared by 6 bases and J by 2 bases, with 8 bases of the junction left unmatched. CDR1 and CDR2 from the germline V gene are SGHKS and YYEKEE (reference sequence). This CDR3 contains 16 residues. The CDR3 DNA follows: TGTGCCAGCACCGCGGGGCTAGCGGGGGCCTACAATGAGCAGTTCTTC. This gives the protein CASTAGLAGAYNEQFF.

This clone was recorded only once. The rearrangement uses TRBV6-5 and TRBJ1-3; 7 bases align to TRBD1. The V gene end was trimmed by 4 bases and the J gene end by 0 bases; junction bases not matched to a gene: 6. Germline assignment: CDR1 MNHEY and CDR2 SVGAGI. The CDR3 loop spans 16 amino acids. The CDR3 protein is CASSSLRGNSGNTIYF. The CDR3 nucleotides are TGTGCCAGCAGTTCCCTCAGGGGGAACTCTGGAAACACCATATATTTT.

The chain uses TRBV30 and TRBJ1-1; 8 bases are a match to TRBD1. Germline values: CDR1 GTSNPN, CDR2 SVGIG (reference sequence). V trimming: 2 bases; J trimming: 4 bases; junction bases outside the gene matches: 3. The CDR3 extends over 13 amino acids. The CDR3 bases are TGTGCCTGGAGTATAGACAGGGGCACTGAAGCTTTCTTT. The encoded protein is CAWSIDRGTEAFF.

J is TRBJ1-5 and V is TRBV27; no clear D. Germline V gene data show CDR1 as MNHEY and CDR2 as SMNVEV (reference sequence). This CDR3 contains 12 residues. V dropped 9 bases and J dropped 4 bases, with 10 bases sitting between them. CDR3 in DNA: TGTGCCAGTTCGGCGGGGAATCAGCCCCAGCATTTT. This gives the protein CASSAGNQPQHF.

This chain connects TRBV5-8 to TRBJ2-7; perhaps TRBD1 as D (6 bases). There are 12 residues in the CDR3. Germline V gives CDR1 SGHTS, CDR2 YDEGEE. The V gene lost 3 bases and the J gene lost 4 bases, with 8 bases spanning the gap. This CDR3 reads CASSSQGYEQYF. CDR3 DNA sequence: TGTGCCAGCAGCTCCCAGGGGTACGAGCAGTACTTC.

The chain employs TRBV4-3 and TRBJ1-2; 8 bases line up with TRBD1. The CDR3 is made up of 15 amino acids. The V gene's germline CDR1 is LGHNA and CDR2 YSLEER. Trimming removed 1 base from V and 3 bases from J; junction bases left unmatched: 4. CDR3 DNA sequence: TGCGCCAGCAGCCAAGGGACAGGGATTGACTATGGCTACACCTTC. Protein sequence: CASSQGTGIDYGYTF.